This T cell receptor beta chain comes out of a study of T cells in Graves' hyperthyroidism and ophthalmopathy (dated 2019 in TCRdb). As for the study more broadly: Peripheral blood samples were taken at initial diagnosis, before any treatment was given. A discovery cohort of approximately 97 patients, roughly 43 with Graves' ophthalmopathy and 57 with stable Graves' hyperthyroidism, was used to find distinguishing TCR V-J signatures. Prospective prediction of ophthalmopathy was tested in an independent validation cohort consisting of fewer than 20 hyperthyroidism patients and 17 patients who later progressed to ophthalmopathy. The 75 to 100 discovery patients were divided at random into training and test sets in a 7:3 ratio. In addition, the study compared T-cell repertoires in thyroid tissue and in blood from five to seven Graves' hyperthyroidism patients. After blood sampling, hyperthyroidism patients were treated with methimazole at a starting dose of 30 mg daily, and ophthalmopathy patients were treated with high-dose intravenous methylprednisolone. TCR Vbeta CDR3 sequencing of some 140 peripheral blood samples (over 40 ophthalmopathy, roughly 74 hyperthyroidism and around 17 progressor patients) is reported in the paper.

The TCR beta CDR3 regions were amplified from the RNA transcripts. The first round of RT-PCR for the TCR CDR3 was performed with the HTBI primer set and the Qiagen OneStep RT-PCR kit. A second multiplex PCR round built the libraries, followed by size selection and purification. Paired-end sequencing of the libraries was performed with 100 bp reads on an Illumina HiSeq2000. The authors' analysis ran thus. SOAPnuke was used to process the raw data, removing reads that contained adapters or uncalled bases, had a mean Phred below 15, or lacked an exact match to the constant primer or identifier. COPE v1.2.5 was used to merge high-quality paired reads, and clonotypes were defined as unique nucleotide sequences. MiTCR v1.1 was used to align the clonotypes against IMGT TRBV, TRBD and TRBJ reference segments. The analysis was restricted to V-J combinations with a frequency above 0.0001, which together covered 98% to 99.2% of the repertoires. The TCS score was defined as F50 (clonal expansion) divided by E x V (chaos), with BLOSUM62-based TCRdist calculated between CDR3 peptides within each V-J. Welch's t-statistics and random forest reduced 450 to 600 V-J features to 13, which were used in a naive Bayes classifier (R e1071). In TCRdb, the public reads were trimmed at Q25 with fastp and aligned with MiXCR, with productive beta chains retained. CDR3 protein sequences are deduplicated, and each keeps its most common genes and DNA. The V and J calls and clone size are TCRdb's, not the authors'. The sample contains fewer than 550,000 distinct CDR3 sequences, roughly a quarter of them found a single time. The top ten hold around 10% of the sample.

Broader findings and caveats from the paper: In validation, the model predicted progression to ophthalmopathy with 55% to 71% sensitivity and approximately 74% specificity, a median of 6.5 months before onset. No statistical method was used to fix the sample size in advance, and group allocation was not hidden from the investigators. Ophthalmopathy was separated from stable hyperthyroidism by a 13 V-J signature model, with 85% to 90% sensitivity and approximately 81% specificity obtained in cross-validation and 80%/75% obtained in testing. Blood samples also contained most of the expanded thyroid clonotypes (frequency above 0.001), which suggests that blood repertoires may reflect thyroid immune responses.

The CDR1 and CDR2 encoded by the germline V gene (reference sequence) are LNHNV and YYDKDF. The CDR3 contains 16 residues, cysteine and phenylalanine counted. This entry keeps only the CDR3 DNA: 48 bases, framed from base 1. From V the trimming removes 0 bases and from J it removes 6 bases, while the gene matches leave 9 bases of the junction unaccounted for. Moderately to severely active disease, a Clinical Activity Score of at least 3, a NOSPECS grade of at least 4, and a duration under 3 months were present in ophthalmopathy patients. The study excluded patients with uncontrolled infections, other autoimmune diseases, pregnancy or lactation. Diagnoses were based on clinical symptoms, serum thyroxine and TRAb, thyroid ultrasound and orbital computed tomography. PBMCs were separated from roughly 10 ml of fresh peripheral blood using Ficoll-Paque density gradient centrifugation. Total RNA was extracted using Trizol reagent, and RNA quality was assessed on an Agilent 2100 Bioanalyzer.

This clonotype is a singleton in its sample. Its target antigen remains unknown. No base-level quality is on record; no much larger clone is a single base apart. One read alone provides weak support. The sequence derives from a woman aged 25 to 39 with Graves' ophthalmopathy. Material for sequencing was blood. The chain is made from TRBV15 and TRBJ2-7, and 9 junction bases match TRBD2. The CDR3 is CATSRDPGLALGEQYF. The nucleotide sequence is TGTGCCACCAGCAGAGACCCGGGACTAGCTTTGGGCGAGCAGTACTTC.